This TCR beta chain was found in a study of blood T cell repertoires in COVID-19. As for the study in general: The United States, Italy and Spain provided the acute and convalescent COVID-19 samples. Sources were T cells, B-cell-depleted T cells, or PBMCs; the material itself was cDNA or gDNA.

Authors' processing steps: From reference gene primer amplification, estimates of nucleated cell counts were derived. TCRdb keeps only in-frame clones here, not all; method: immunoSEQ multiplex PCR. The D gene and trimming were derived from the DNA, and the V and J assignments and clone size from that table. The sample yields over 45,000 clones, 70% to 80% seen once. CDR1 and CDR2 (germline): LGHNA, YNFKEQ. This CDR3 region has 12 residues. This clone was counted once. A junction end diverges from the germline sequence, so it may reflect a read error. The source is a man in his forties or fifties with active or convalescent COVID-19. The sequenced material came from peripheral blood. This chain connects TRBV4-2 to TRBJ1-5; D remains ambiguous. CDR3 bases: TGTGCCAGCAGCCTAACTAATCGGCCCCAGCATTTT. This sequence encodes CASSLTNRPQHF.